Listed below are T cell receptor beta chains from one sample, sequenced in a study of Ad26.COV2.S vaccination and SARS-CoV-2 variants. Method: immunoSEQ multiplex PCR; TCRdb's copy keeps in-frame clones and lacks some. In the table there are roughly 350,000 clones, approximately 86% of which are singletons. Sequenced here: peripheral blood, sampled in a trial of Ad26.COV2.S vaccine versus placebo. The receptors were gathered from a person between 18 and 65 years old who received the Ad26.COV2.S COVID-19 vaccine or a placebo. Each CDR3 is given with its conserved first and last residue. A D gene is named only where the DNA matches it firmly. The size field is filled for only some rows; it gives once, few, many or a size class.

TRBD1,TRBJ2-7,TRBV30,.,TGTGCCTCCGATCGACAGGGGGGTTACGAGCAGTACTTC,CASDRQGGYEQYF
.,TRBJ2-3,TRBV7-2,.,TGTGCCAGCAGCCGTGACATGGGGGGGCTAACAGATACGCAGTATTTT,CASSRDMGGLTDTQYF
.,TRBJ2-3,TRBV5-4,.,TGTGCCAGCAGTGCGGGTGAATCCTCAGATACGCAGTATTTT,CASSAGESSDTQYF
.,TRBJ2-1,TRBV19,.,TGTGCCAGTAGTATAGGTCGGACCATGTACAATGAGCAGTTCTTC,CASSIGRTMYNEQFF
.,TRBJ1-1,TRBV5-1,.,TGCGCCAGCATGGGTACAGCCAACACTGAAGCTTTCTTT,CASMGTANTEAFF
TRBD1,TRBJ2-3,TRBV5-1,once,TGCGCCAGCAGCCCACAGGGGCGGCCAGATACGCAGTATTTT,CASSPQGRPDTQYF
TRBD1,TRBJ2-7,TRBV7-8,.,TGTGCCAGCAGCTTAGCGTTGTCCGGACAGGGCTACGAGCAGTACTTC,CASSLALSGQGYEQYF
TRBD2,TRBJ2-5,TRBV7-2,.,TGTGCCAGCAGCTGGGGCGTTAGCGGGGGGGAGAACTTC,CASSWGVSGGENF
.,TRBJ2-5,TRBV7-9,few,TGTGCCAGCAGACGGGGGAGCGTACCACAAGAGACCCAGTACTTC,CASRRGSVPQETQYF
TRBD2,TRBJ2-7,TRBV5-4,.,TGTGCCAGCAGCGCCAGCGGGGGCGAGCAGTACTTC,CASSASGGEQYF
TRBD2,TRBJ2-7,TRBV3-1/TRBV3-2,.,TGTGCCAGCAGCCACGAACGAACTAGCGGCTCCTACGAGCAGTACTTC,CASSHERTSGSYEQYF
TRBD1,TRBJ2-7,TRBV24-1,.,TGTGCCACCAGTGATAGTAACAGGGGCCACGAGCAGTACTTC,CATSDSNRGHEQYF
TRBD1,TRBJ1-2,TRBV9,few,TGTGCCAGCAGCGCCGCTTCGGACAGGGAAGGTAGTCACTATGGCTACACCTTC,CASSAASDREGSHYGYTF
.,TRBJ2-2,TRBV5-1,once,TGCGCCAGCTCGCGGCAGGGCCCACGGACCGGGGAGCTGTTTTTT,CASSRQGPRTGELFF
TRBD2,TRBJ2-2,TRBV7-2,.,TGTGCCAGCAGCTTAGTGGTAGCGGGGGGGCACGGATTTACCGGGGAGCTGTTTTTT,CASSLVVAGGHGFTGELFF
.,TRBJ2-5,TRBV7-2,.,TGTGCCAGCAGCCCAGTGAGGACTTCGGAGGAGACCCAGTACTTC,CASSPVRTSEETQYF
.,TRBJ1-5,TRBV4-3,.,TGCGCCAGCAGCCAAGATAGGGGACTTCAGCCCCAGCATTTT,CASSQDRGLQPQHF
.,TRBJ1-1,TRBV4-1,.,TGCGCCAGCAGCCAAGATCGGGCAGGGCGGTCGGGGACTGAAGCTTTCTTT,CASSQDRAGRSGTEAFF
TRBD1,TRBJ1-5,TRBV28,.,TGTGCCAGCAGTTCCGGGACAGGGGGGAGTCAGCCCCAGCATTTT,CASSSGTGGSQPQHF
.,TRBJ2-7,TRBV7-8,.,TGTGCCAGCAGCATCAAAAGACACGAGCAGTACTTC,CASSIKRHEQYF
.,TRBJ2-3,TRBV4-3,.,TGCGCCAGCAGCCAAGATCTGGGACTGGGAGATACGCAGTATTTT,CASSQDLGLGDTQYF
.,TRBJ2-1,TRBV24-1,.,TGTGCCACCAGTGATTTGGGGGGGCCCTACAATGAGCAGTTCTTC,CATSDLGGPYNEQFF
TRBD2,TRBJ2-7,TRBV7-2,.,TGTGCCAGCAGCTCCTATAGCGGGACCTACGAGCAGTACTTC,CASSSYSGTYEQYF
.,TRBJ2-2,TRBV25-1,.,TGTGCCAGCGAGGACCGGTCGAACACCGGGGAGCTGTTTTTT,CASEDRSNTGELFF
TRBD1,TRBJ1-1,TRBV11-3,.,TGTGCCAGCAGCCGGGGACAGTTGAACACTGAAGCTTTCTTT,CASSRGQLNTEAFF
TRBD1,TRBJ2-5,TRBV7-9,.,TGTGCCAGCAGCTTTACAGGGGCGTACGAGACCCAGTACTTC,CASSFTGAYETQYF
.,TRBJ2-1,TRBV7-2,.,TGTGCCAGCAGCCTCGGCTTGGCGAACAATGAGCAGTTCTTC,CASSLGLANNEQFF
.,TRBJ2-5,TRBV7-2,.,TGTGCCAGCAGCTTAGGAACGAGGGGGTCGTTTGAGACCCAGTACTTC,CASSLGTRGSFETQYF